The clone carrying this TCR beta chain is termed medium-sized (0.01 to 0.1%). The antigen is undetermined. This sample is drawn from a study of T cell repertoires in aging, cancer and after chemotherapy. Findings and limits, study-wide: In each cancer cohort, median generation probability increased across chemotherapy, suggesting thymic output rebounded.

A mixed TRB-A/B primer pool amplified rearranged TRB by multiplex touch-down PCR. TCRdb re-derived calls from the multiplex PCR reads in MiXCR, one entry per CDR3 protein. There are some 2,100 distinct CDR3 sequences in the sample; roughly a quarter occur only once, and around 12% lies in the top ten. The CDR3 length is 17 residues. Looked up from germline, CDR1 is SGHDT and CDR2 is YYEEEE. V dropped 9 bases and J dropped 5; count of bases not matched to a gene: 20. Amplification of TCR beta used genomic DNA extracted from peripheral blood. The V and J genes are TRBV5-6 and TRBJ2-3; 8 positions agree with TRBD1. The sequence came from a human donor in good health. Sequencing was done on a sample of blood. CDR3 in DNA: TGTGCCACCAGAACCTTGGGGGACAGGACCCGGGGAGATACGCAGTATTTT. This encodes CATRTLGDRTRGDTQYF.